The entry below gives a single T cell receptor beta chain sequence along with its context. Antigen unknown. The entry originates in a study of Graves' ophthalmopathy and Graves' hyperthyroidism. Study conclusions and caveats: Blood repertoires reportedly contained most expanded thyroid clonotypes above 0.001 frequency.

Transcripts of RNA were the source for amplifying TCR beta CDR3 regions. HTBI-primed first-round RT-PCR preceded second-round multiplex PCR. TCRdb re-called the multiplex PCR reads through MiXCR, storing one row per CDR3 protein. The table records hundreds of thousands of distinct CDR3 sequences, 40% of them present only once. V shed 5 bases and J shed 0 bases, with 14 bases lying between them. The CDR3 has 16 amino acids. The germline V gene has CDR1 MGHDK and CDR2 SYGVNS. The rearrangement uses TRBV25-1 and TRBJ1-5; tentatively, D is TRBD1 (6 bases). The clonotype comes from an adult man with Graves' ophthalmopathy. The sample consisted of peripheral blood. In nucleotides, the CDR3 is TGTGCCAGCAGTTTAGTGGCAGGGGATAGCAATCAGCCCCAGCATTTT. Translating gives CASSLVAGDSNQPQHF.